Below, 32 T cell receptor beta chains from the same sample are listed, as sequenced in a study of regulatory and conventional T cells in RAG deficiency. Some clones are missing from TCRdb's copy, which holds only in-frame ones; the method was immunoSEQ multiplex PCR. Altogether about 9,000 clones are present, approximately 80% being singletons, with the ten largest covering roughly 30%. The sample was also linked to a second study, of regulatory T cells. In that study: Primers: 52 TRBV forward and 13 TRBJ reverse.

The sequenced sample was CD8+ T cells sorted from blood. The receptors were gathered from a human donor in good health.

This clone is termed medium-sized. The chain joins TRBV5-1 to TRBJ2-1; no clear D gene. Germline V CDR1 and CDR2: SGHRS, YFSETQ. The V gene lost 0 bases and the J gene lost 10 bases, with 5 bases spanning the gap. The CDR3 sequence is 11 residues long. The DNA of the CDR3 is TGCGCCAGCAGCTTGGATTCCGAGCAGTTCTTC. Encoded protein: CASSLDSEQFF.

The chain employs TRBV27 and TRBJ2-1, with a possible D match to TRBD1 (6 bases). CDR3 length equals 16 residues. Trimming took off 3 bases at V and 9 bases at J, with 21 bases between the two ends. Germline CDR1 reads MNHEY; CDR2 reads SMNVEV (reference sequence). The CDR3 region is CASSFYRDPVGGEQFF. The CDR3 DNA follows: TGTGCCAGCAGTTTTTACCGGGACCCTGTAGGGGGTGAGCAGTTCTTC.

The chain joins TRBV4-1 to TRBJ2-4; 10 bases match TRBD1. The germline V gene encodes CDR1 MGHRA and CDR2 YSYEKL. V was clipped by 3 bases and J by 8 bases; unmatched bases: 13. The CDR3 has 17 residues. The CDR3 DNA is TGCGCCAGCAGCCACCAGGGGACAGGGGCCGCGACGGACATTCAGTACTTC. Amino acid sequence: CASSHQGTGAATDIQYF.

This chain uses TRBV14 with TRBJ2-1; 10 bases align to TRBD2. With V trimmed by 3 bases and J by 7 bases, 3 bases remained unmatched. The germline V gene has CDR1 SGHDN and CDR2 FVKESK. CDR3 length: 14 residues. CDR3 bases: TGTGCCAGCAGCCAGGGACTAGCGCTTAATGAGCAGTTCTTC. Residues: CASSQGLALNEQFF. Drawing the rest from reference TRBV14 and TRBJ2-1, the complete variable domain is EAGVTQFPSHSVIEKGQTVTLRCDPISGHDNLYWYRRVMGKEIKFLLHFVKESKQDESGMPNNRFLAERTGGTYSTLKVQPAELEDSGVYFCASSQGLALNEQFFGPGTRLTVL.

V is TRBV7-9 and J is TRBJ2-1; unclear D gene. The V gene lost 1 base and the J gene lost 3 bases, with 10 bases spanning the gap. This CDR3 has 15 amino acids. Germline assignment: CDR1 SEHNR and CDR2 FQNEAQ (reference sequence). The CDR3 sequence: CASSLDRQFYNEQFF. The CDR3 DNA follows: TGTGCCAGCAGCTTAGACAGACAATTCTACAATGAGCAGTTCTTC.

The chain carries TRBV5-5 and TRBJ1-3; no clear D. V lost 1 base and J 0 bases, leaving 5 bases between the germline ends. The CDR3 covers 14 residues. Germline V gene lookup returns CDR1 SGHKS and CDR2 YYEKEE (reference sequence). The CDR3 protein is CASSLWVSGNTIYF. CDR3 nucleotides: TGTGCCAGCAGCTTGTGGGTCTCTGGAAACACCATATATTTT.

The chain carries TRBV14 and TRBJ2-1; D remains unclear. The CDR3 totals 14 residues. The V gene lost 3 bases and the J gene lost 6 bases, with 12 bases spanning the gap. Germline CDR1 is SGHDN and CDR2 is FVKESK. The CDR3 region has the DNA TGTGCCAGCAGCCAGGGCCCGGACGGCAATGAGCAGTTCTTC. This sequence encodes CASSQGPDGNEQFF.

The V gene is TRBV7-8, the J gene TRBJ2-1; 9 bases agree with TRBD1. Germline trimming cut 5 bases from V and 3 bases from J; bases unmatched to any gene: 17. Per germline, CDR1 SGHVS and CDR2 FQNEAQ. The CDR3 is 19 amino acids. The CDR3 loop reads CASSPEWTGVDSVYNEQFF. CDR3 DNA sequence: TGTGCCAGCAGCCCAGAATGGACAGGGGTGGACTCTGTCTACAATGAGCAGTTCTTC. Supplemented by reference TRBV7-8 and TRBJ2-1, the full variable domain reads GAGVSQSPRYKVAKRGQDVALRCDPISGHVSLFWYQQALGQGPEFLTYFQNEAQLDKSGLPSDRFFAERPEGSVSTLKIQRTQQEDSAVYLCASSPEWTGVDSVYNEQFFGPGTRLTVL.

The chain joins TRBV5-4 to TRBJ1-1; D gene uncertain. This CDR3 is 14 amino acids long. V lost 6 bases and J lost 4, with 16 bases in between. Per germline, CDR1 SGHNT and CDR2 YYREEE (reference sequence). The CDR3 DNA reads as TGTGCCAGCAACCTTGGGCTGTCCGGCACTGAAGCTTTCTTT. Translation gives CASNLGLSGTEAFF.

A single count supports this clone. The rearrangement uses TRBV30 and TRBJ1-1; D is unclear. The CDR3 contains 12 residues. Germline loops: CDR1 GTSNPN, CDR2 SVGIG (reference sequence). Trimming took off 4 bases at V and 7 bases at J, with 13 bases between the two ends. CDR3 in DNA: TGTGCCTGGAAGAAGGGCAGGCTTGAAGCTTTCTTT. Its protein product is CAWKKGRLEAFF.

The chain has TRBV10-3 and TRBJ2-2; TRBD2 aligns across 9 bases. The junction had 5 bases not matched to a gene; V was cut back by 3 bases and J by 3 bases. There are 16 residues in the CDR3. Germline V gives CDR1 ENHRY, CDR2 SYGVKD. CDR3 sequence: CAISERLAEHTGELFF. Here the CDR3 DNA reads TGTGCCATCAGTGAACGACTAGCGGAGCACACCGGGGAGCTGTTTTTT.

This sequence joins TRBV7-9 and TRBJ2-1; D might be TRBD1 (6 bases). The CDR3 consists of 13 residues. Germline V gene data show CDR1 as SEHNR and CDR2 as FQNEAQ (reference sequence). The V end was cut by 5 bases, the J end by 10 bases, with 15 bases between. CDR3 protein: CASSAKLGTEQFF. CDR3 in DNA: TGTGCCAGCAGCGCAAAACTCGGGACAGAGCAGTTCTTC.

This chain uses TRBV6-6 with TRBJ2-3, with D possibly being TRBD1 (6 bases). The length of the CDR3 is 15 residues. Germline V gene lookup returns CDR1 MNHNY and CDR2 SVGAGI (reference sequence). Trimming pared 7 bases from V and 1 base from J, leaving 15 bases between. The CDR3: CASTPPGQRTDTQYF. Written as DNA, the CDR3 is TGTGCCAGCACTCCCCCGGGACAACGCACAGATACGCAGTATTTT.

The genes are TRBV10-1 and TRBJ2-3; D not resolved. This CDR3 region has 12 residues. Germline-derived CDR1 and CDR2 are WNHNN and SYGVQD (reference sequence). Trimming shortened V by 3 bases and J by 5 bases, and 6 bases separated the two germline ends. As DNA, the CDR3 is TGCGCCAGCAGTGACATGGGAGATACGCAGTATTTT. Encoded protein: CASSDMGDTQYF.

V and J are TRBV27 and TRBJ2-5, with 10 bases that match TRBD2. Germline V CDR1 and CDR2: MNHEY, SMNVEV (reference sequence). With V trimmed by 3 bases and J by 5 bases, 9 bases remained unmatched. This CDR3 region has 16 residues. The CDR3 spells CASSLLGAGGWETQYF. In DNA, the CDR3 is TGTGCCAGCAGTTTGTTGGGAGCGGGAGGGTGGGAGACCCAGTACTTC.

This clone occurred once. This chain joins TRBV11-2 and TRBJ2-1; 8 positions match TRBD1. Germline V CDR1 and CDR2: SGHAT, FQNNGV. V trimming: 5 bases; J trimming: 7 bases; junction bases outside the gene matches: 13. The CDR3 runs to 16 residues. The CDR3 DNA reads TGTGCCAGCAGCCAACAACAGGGGGAATCTTGGAATGAGCAGTTCTTC. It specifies CASSQQQGESWNEQFF.

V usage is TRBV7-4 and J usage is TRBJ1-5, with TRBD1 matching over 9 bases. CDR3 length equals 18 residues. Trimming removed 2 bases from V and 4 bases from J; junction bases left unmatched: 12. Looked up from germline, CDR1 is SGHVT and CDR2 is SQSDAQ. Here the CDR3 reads CASSLLERQGGRNQPQHF. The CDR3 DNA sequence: TGTGCCAGCAGCTTATTAGAAAGACAGGGGGGGAGAAATCAGCCCCAGCATTTT.

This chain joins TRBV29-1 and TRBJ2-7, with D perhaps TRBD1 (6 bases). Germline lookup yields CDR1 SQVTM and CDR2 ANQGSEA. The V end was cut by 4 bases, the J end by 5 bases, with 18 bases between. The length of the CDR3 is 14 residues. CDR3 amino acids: CSVGRGAGVDEQYF. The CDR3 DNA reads TGCAGCGTTGGTCGGGGCGCAGGGGTTGACGAGCAGTACTTC.

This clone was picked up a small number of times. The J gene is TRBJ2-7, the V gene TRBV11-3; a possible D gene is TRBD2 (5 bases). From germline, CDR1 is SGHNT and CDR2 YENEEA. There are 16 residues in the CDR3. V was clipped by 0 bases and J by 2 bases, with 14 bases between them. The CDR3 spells CASSLESQRFAYEQYF. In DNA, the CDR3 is TGTGCCAGCAGCTTAGAGTCCCAGCGGTTCGCCTACGAGCAGTACTTC.

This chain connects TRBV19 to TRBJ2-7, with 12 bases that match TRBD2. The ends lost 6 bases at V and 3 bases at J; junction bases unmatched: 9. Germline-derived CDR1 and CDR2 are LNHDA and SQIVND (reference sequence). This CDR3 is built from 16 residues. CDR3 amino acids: CASSTLTSGSYYEQYF. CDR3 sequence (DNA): TGTGCCAGTAGCACACTGACTAGCGGGAGTTACTACGAGCAGTACTTC. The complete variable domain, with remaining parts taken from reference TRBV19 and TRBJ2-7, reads DGGITQSPKYLFRKEGQNVTLSCEQNLNHDAMYWYRQDPGQGLRLIYYSQIVNDFQKGDIAEGYSVSREKKESFPLTVTSAQKNPTAFYLCASSTLTSGSYYEQYFGPGTRLTVT.

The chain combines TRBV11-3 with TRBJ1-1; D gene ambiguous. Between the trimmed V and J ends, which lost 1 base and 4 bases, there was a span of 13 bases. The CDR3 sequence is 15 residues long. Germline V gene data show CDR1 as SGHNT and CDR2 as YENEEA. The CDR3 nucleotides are TGTGCCAGCAGCTTAGCATTCCGTTGGGGCACTGAAGCTTTCTTT. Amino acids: CASSLAFRWGTEAFF. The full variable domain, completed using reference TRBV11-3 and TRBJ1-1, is EAGVVQSPRYKIIEKKQPVAFWCNPISGHNTLYWYLQNLGQGPELLIRYENEEAVDDSQLPKDRFSAERLKGVDSTLKIQPAELGDSAVYLCASSLAFRWGTEAFFGQGTRLTVV.

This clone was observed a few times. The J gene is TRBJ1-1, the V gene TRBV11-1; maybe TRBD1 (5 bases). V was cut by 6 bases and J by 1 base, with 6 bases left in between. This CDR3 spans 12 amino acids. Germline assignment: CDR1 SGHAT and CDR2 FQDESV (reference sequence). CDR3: CASSTGNTEAFF. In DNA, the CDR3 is TGTGCCAGCAGTACAGGGAACACTGAAGCTTTCTTT.

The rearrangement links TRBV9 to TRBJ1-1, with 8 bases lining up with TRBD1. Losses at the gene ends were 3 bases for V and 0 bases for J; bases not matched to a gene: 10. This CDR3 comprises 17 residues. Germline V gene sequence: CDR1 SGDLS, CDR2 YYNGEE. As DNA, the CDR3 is TGTGCCAGCAGCGGGACCCCGACAGGGGCGGTGAACACTGAAGCTTTCTTT. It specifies CASSGTPTGAVNTEAFF.

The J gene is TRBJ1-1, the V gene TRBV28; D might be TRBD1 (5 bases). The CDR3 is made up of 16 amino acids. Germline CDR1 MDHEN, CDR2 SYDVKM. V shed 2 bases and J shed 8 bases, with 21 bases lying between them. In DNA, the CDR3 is TGTGCCAGCAGTTTACCCCGGGGGACGGCCCAGGTGGAAGCTTTCTTT. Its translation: CASSLPRGTAQVEAFF.

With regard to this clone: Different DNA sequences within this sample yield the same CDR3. CDR3 sequence (DNA): TGTGCCAGCAGTGAAGGGCAGGGGAAAAACATTCAGTACTTC. Its protein product is CASSEGQGKNIQYF. The rearrangement joins TRBV2 to TRBJ2-4; TRBD1 might be the D (6 bases). The V gene lost 1 base and the J gene lost 4 bases, with 8 bases spanning the gap. Looked up from germline, CDR1 is SNHLY and CDR2 is FYNNEI. CDR3 length: 14 amino acids.

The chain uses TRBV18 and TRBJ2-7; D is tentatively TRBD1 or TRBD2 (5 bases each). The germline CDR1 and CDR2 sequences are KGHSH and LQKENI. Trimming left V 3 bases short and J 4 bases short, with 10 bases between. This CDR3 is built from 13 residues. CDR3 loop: CASSPGRRYEQYF. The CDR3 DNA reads TGTGCCAGCTCACCGGGACGGAGGTACGAGCAGTACTTC.

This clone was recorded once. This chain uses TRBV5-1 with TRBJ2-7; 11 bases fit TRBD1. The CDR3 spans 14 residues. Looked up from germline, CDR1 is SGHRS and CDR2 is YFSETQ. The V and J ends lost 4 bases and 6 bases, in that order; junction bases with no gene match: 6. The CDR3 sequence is CASSPGTGGGEQYF. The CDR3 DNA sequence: TGCGCCAGCAGCCCCGGGACAGGGGGAGGCGAGCAGTACTTC.

The CDR3 DNA sequence: TGTGCCAGTAGTATGGAGACTAGCGGATCCGAGCAGTACTTC. Its protein product is CASSMETSGSEQYF. The chain couples TRBV19 to TRBJ2-7, with TRBD2 matching 9 bases. CDR3 length equals 14 residues. Germline trimming cut 3 bases from V and 6 bases from J; bases unmatched to any gene: 6. From germline, CDR1 is LNHDA and CDR2 SQIVND (reference sequence).

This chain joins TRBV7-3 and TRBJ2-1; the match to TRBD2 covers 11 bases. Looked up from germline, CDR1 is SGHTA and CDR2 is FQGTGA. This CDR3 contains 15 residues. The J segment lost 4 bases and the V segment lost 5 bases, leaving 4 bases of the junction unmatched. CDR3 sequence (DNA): TGTGCCAGCAGCCCGGGACTAGCGGATTACAATGAGCAGTTCTTC. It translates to CASSPGLADYNEQFF. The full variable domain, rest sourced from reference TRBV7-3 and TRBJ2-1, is GAGVSQTPSNKVTEKGKYVELRCDPISGHTALYWYRQSLGQGPEFLIYFQGTGAADDSGLPNDRFFAVRPEGSVSTLKIQRTERGDSAVYLCASSPGLADYNEQFFGPGTRLTVL.

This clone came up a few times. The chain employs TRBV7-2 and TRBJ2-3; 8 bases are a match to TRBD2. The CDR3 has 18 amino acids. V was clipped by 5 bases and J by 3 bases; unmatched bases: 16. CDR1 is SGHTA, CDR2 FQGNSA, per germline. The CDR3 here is CASSAGVGAGVSTDTQYF. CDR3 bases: TGTGCCAGCAGCGCAGGGGTCGGAGCGGGAGTTAGTACAGATACGCAGTATTTT. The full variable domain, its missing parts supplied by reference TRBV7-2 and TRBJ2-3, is GAGVSQSPSNKVTEKGKDVELRCDPISGHTALYWYRQSLGQGLEFLIYFQGNSAPDKSGLPSDRFSAERTGGSVSTLTIQRTQQEDSAVYLCASSAGVGAGVSTDTQYFGPGTRLTVL.

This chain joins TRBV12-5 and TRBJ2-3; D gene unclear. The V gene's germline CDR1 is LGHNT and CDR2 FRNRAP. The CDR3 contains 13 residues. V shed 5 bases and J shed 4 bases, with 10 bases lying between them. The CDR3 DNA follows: TGTGCTAGTGGTCTGGATCCATCAGATACGCAGTATTTT. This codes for CASGLDPSDTQYF.

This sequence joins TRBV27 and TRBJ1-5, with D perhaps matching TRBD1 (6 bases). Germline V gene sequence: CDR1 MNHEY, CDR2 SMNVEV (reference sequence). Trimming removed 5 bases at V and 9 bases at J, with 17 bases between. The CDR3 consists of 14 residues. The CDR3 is CASSPRTDFLPQHF. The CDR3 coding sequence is TGTGCCAGCAGTCCGAGGACAGATTTCTTGCCCCAGCATTTT.